The 18 T cell receptor beta chains given below trace back to one sample, sequenced in a study of shared clonotypes between healthy human individuals. Repertoires were generated with immunoSEQ multiplex PCR, while TCRdb's copy carries only in-frame clones and drops some. The sample includes more than 2 million clones, around 95% of them seen just once. The sequenced sample was naive CD4+ T cells sorted from blood. Specified subset: CD45RA+ positively selected. The receptor set was obtained from a young man in good health.

The V and J genes are TRBV11-2 and TRBJ2-1; 10 positions match TRBD1. The CDR3 sequence is 16 residues long. Unmatched junction bases numbered 7, after V lost 4 bases and J lost 4 bases. CDR1 and CDR2 from the germline V gene are SGHAT and FQNNGV. The CDR3 protein is CASSSRRGQGYNEQFF. Here the CDR3 DNA reads TGTGCCAGCAGCTCCCGCCGGGGACAGGGGTACAATGAGCAGTTCTTC.

The V call is TRBV4-1, the J call TRBJ2-4, with TRBD2 matching 8 bases. This CDR3 comprises 19 residues. Germline V gene data show CDR1 as MGHRA and CDR2 as YSYEKL. Losses at the gene ends were 1 base for V and 0 bases for J; bases not matched to a gene: 11. CDR3: CASSQVYGSGDGAKNIQYF. In DNA, the CDR3 is TGCGCCAGCAGCCAAGTGTATGGTAGCGGGGACGGAGCCAAAAACATTCAGTACTTC.

This clone occurred a few times. The genes are TRBV6-1 and TRBJ1-6; weak D call: TRBD1 (6 bases). There are 12 residues in the CDR3. The germline gives CDR1 MNHNS, CDR2 SASEGT. The V end was cut by 6 bases, the J end by 9 bases, with 9 bases between. The CDR3 loop is CASRNRVSPLHF. The CDR3 DNA reads as TGTGCCAGCAGGAACAGGGTTTCACCCCTCCACTTT.

The rearrangement uses TRBV2 and TRBJ1-2; possible D gene TRBD1, 6 bases. Trimming left V 5 bases short and J 4 bases short, with 11 bases between. Per germline, CDR1 SNHLY and CDR2 FYNNEI. This CDR3 is 13 amino acids long. DNA for the CDR3: TGTGCCAGCAGTAGGACAGTTCTCTATGGCTACACCTTC. This translates into CASSRTVLYGYTF. Filled out from reference TRBV2 and TRBJ1-2, the complete variable domain reads EPEVTQTPSHQVTQMGQEVILRCVPISNHLYFYWYRQILGQKVEFLVSFYNNEISEKSEIFDDQFSVERPDGSNFTLKIRSTKLEDSAMYFCASSRTVLYGYTFGSGTRLTVV.

V and J are TRBV25-1 and TRBJ2-2, with 10 bases lining up with TRBD1. The CDR3 extends over 15 amino acids. The junction had 5 bases not matched to a gene; V was cut back by 4 bases and J by 6 bases. The germline CDR1 and CDR2 sequences are MGHDK and SYGVNS. The CDR3: CASSALGTGAGELFF. For the CDR3, the DNA is TGTGCCAGCAGTGCGCTCGGGACAGGGGCCGGGGAGCTGTTTTTT.

This rearrangement joins TRBV10-3 to TRBJ2-1; D ambiguous. Germline CDR1 ENHRY, CDR2 SYGVKD. V lost 3 bases and J lost 8, with 8 bases in between. The CDR3 length is 12 residues. The CDR3 sequence: CAISEGWDEQFF. In DNA form, the CDR3 reads TGTGCCATCAGTGAAGGGTGGGATGAGCAGTTCTTC.

V usage is TRBV4-1 and J usage is TRBJ2-5, with TRBD2 matching over 7 bases. The V and J ends lost 0 bases and 7 bases, in that order; junction bases with no gene match: 8. The CDR3 contains 15 residues. Germline V gene sequence: CDR1 MGHRA, CDR2 YSYEKL. The CDR3 reads CASSQDGAPGGTQYF. The CDR3 nucleotides read TGCGCCAGCAGCCAAGATGGAGCCCCGGGGGGGACCCAGTACTTC.

The chain has TRBV6-9 and TRBJ2-4, with 12 positions matching TRBD2. The length of the CDR3 is 17 residues. Germline V CDR1 and CDR2: MNHGY, SVAAGI. With V trimmed by 4 bases and J by 8 bases, 12 bases remained unmatched. In DNA form, the CDR3 reads TGTGCCAGCAGTTGGCCTCTAGCGGGGGGGAGTCGGGACATTCAGTACTTC. Amino acid sequence: CASSWPLAGGSRDIQYF.

The chain couples TRBV5-4 to TRBJ2-7, with D unclear. Per germline, CDR1 SGHNT and CDR2 YYREEE (reference sequence). This CDR3 region has 11 residues. Trimming cost V 4 bases and J 5 bases, with 7 bases left between them. This CDR3 is CASSAVDEQYF. The CDR3 DNA is TGTGCCAGCAGCGCAGTAGACGAGCAGTACTTC.

This chain uses TRBV5-1 with TRBJ2-1; 7 nucleotides match TRBD1. The germline V gene encodes CDR1 SGHRS and CDR2 YFSETQ. CDR3 length equals 14 residues. The trim removed 6 bases at V and 8 bases at J, leaving 11 bases unmatched. As DNA, the CDR3 is TGCGCCAGCACGGTGGGACAGCCGTCGGATGAGCAGTTCTTC. It is translated as CASTVGQPSDEQFF.

The chain recombines TRBV7-2 with TRBJ2-5, with TRBD2 matching over 8 bases. Germline lookup yields CDR1 SGHTA and CDR2 FQGNSA. The CDR3 has 15 amino acids. J lost 2 bases, V lost 6 bases, and 8 bases had no gene match. The CDR3 DNA reads TGTGCCAGCAGTACGGGGGGGCCAGAGCAAGAGACCCAGTACTTC. It codes for CASSTGGPEQETQYF. Based on the CDR3 plus reference TRBV7-2 and TRBJ2-5, the full variable domain is GAGVSQSPSNKVTEKGKDVELRCDPISGHTALYWYRQSLGQGLEFLIYFQGNSAPDKSGLPSDRFSAERTGGSVSTLTIQRTQQEDSAVYLCASSTGGPEQETQYFGPGTRLLVL.

This clone was seen a single time. The chain uses TRBV28 and TRBJ1-2, with a tentative D call TRBD1 (5 bases). This CDR3 has 13 residues. V lost 10 bases to trimming and J lost 4 bases, with 16 bases between them. The germline gives CDR1 MDHEN, CDR2 SYDVKM. CDR3 region: CATCEGTFYGYTF. The CDR3 DNA reads as TGTGCCACCTGCGAGGGGACCTTCTATGGCTACACCTTC.

The sample holds one count of this clone. The V and J genes are TRBV5-1 and TRBJ2-2, with 11 bases fitting TRBD1. Losses at the gene ends were 4 bases for V and 3 bases for J; bases not matched to a gene: 5. Germline-derived CDR1 and CDR2 are SGHRS and YFSETQ. The CDR3 has 16 amino acids. The CDR3 nucleotides read TGCGCCAGCAGCCAGAGGACAGGGGGCGACACCGGGGAGCTGTTTTTT. Its translation: CASSQRTGGDTGELFF.

The gene calls are TRBV10-1 and TRBJ2-5; a weak D match, TRBD2 (5 bases). Between the trimmed V and J ends, which lost 5 bases and 7 bases, there was a span of 14 bases. Per germline, CDR1 WNHNN and CDR2 SYGVQD (reference sequence). This CDR3 is 13 amino acids long. CDR3 DNA: TGCGCCAGCAGTTTAGCGCGCGAGGGGACCCAGTACTTC. It encodes CASSLAREGTQYF.

The chain recombines TRBV30 with TRBJ2-7, with a tentative D call TRBD2 (6 bases). The CDR3 contains 12 residues. V lost 2 bases and J lost 7, with 12 bases in between. Germline-derived CDR1 and CDR2 are GTSNPN and SVGIG (reference sequence). The CDR3, as DNA: TGTGCCTGGAGTCTAAGCGGGCTGGAGCAGTACTTC. Its protein is CAWSLSGLEQYF. Variable domain in full (rest from reference TRBV30 and TRBJ2-7): SQTIHQWPATLVQPVGSPLSLECTVEGTSNPNLYWYRQAAGRGLQLLFYSVGIGQISSEVPQNLSASRPQDRQFILSSKKLLLSDSGFYLCAWSLSGLEQYFGPGTRLTVT.

The chain recombines TRBV6-1 with TRBJ1-3; D may be TRBD1 (5 bases). V gave up 7 bases and J gave up 3 bases, with 16 bases separating them. This CDR3 has 15 amino acids. Germline V CDR1 and CDR2: MNHNS, SASEGT. The CDR3 DNA follows: TGTGCCAGCACCTCTGCGGGGCTAGGTGGAAACACCATATATTTT. It encodes CASTSAGLGGNTIYF.

The chain is built from TRBV7-9 and TRBJ2-5; TRBD2 might be the D (5 bases). CDR1 and CDR2 (germline): SEHNR, FQNEAQ (reference sequence). The ends were cut back, 4 bases at V and 0 bases at J, with 9 bases in the middle. CDR3 size: 14 residues. DNA of the CDR3: TGTGCCAGCAGCTCTCCCGGGGACCAAGAGACCCAGTACTTC. It is translated as CASSSPGDQETQYF.

This chain joins TRBV10-3 and TRBJ1-1; 9 bases map to TRBD1. The trim removed 6 bases at V and 4 bases at J, leaving 3 bases unmatched. Germline assignment: CDR1 ENHRY and CDR2 SYGVKD. CDR3 size: 13 residues. CDR3 nucleotides: TGTGCCATCAGGGACAGGGGACTCACTGAAGCTTTCTTT. Translated: CAIRDRGLTEAFF.